The T cell receptor (beta chain) under discussion was sequenced for a study of OX40 agonist ivuxolimab in advanced cancers. Across the whole study: Every 2 weeks, ivuxolimab was infused into the patients intravenously at between 0.01 and 10 mg/kg.

Trimming took 1 base from V and 3 from J, leaving 19 bases between them. Germline assignment: CDR1 GTSNPN and CDR2 SVGIG (reference sequence). There are 17 residues in the CDR3. Produced via immunoSEQ multiplex PCR; TCRdb's table is partial and in-frame only. The sample includes 65,000 to 70,000 clones, around 73% of them seen just once. The material sequenced was CD4+ or CD8+ T cells sorted from blood, taken in a trial of the OX40 agonist ivuxolimab. The gene calls are TRBV30 and TRBJ1-5; perhaps TRBD1 as D (5 bases). This receptor was taken from an adult with an advanced solid tumor such as melanoma, head and neck, liver or kidney cancer. DNA of the CDR3: TGTGCCTGGAGTGGATATGAGGGGAAGGGCGACAATCAGCCCCAGCATTTT. Translated: CAWSGYEGKGDNQPQHF.